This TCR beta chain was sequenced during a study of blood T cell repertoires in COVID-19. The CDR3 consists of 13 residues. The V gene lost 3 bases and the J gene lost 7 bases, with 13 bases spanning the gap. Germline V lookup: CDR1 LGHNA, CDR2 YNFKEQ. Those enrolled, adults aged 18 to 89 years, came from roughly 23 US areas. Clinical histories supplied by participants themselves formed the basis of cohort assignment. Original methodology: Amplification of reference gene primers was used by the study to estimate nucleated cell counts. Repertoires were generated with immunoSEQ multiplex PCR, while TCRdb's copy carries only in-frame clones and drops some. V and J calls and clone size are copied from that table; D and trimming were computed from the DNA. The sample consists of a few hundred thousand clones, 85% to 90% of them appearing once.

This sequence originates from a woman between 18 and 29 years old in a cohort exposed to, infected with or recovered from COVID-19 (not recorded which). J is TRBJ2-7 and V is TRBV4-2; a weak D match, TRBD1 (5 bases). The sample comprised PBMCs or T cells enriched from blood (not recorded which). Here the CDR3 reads CASSHLSRDEQYF. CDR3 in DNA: TGTGCCAGCAGCCATCTTTCCAGGGATGAGCAGTACTTC.